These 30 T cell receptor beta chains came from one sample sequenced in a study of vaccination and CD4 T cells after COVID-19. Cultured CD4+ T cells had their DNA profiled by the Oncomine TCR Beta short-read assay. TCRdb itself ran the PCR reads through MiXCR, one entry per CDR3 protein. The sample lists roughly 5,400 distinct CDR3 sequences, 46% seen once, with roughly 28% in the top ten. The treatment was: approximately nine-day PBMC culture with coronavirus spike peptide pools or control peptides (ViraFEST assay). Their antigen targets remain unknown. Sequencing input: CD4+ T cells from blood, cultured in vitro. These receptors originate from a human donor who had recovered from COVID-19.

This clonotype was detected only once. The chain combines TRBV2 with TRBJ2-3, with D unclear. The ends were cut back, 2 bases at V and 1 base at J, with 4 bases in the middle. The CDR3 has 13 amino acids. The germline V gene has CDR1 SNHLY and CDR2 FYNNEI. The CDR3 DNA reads TGTGCCAGCAGTGAACGTCGCACAGATACGCAGTATTTT. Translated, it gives CASSERRTDTQYF.

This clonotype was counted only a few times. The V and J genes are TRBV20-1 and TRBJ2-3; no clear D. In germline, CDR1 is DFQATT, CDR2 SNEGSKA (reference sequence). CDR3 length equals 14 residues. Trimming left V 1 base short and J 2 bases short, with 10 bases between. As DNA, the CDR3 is TGCAGTGCTAGAGCTCAAGAAGACACAGATACGCAGTATTTT. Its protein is CSARAQEDTDTQYF.

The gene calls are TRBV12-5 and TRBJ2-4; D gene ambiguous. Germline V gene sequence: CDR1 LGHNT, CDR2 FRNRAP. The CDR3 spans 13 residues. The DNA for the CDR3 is TGTGCCATGACCTATGCTGCCAAAAACATTCAGTACTTC. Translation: CAMTYAAKNIQYF.

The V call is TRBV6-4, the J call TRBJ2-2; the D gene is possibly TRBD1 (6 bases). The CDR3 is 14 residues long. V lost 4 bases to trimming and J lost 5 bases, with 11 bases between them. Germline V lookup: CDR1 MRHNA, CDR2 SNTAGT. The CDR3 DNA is TGTGCCAGCAGTGTGCAGCAGGGGACCGGGGAGCTGTTTTTT. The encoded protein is CASSVQQGTGELFF.

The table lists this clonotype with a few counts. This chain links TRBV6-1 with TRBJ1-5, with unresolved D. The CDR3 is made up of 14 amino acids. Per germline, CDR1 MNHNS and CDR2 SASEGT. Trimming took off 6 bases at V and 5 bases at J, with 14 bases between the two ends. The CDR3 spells CASSRWYEDQPQHF. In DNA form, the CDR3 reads TGTGCCAGCAGCCGGTGGTACGAGGATCAGCCCCAGCATTTT.

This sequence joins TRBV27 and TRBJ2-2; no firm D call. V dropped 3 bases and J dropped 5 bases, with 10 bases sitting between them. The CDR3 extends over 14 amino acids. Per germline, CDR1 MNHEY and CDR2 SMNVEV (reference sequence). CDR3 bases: TGTGCCAGCAGTTTCTTAGGTGCGACCGGGGAGCTGTTTTTT. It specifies CASSFLGATGELFF.

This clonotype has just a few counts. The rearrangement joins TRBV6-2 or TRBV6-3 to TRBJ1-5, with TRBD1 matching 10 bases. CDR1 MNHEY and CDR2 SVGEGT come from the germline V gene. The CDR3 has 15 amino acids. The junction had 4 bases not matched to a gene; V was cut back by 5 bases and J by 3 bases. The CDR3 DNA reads TGTGCCAGCAGTGACAGGGGGCGGGTCAATCAGCCCCAGCATTTT. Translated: CASSDRGRVNQPQHF.

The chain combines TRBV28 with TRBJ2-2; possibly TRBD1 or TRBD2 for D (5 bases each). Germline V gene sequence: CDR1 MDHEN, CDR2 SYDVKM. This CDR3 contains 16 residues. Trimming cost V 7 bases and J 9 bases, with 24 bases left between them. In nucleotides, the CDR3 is TGTGCCAGCACCTCGACGGGGCTAGGGTGGGGCCGGGAGCTGTTTTTT. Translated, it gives CASTSTGLGWGRELFF.

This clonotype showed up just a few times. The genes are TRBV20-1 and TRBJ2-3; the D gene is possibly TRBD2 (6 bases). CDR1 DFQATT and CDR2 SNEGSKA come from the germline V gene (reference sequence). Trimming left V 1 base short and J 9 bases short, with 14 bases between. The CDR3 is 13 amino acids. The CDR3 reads CSARGDSLETQYF. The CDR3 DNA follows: TGCAGTGCTAGAGGGGACTCACTAGAGACGCAGTATTTT.

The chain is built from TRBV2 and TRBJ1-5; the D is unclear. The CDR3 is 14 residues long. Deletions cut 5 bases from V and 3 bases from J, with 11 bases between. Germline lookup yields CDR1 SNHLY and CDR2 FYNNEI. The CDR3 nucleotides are TGTGCCAGCAGTTATCATAGGTCCAATCAGCCCCAGCATTTT. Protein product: CASSYHRSNQPQHF.

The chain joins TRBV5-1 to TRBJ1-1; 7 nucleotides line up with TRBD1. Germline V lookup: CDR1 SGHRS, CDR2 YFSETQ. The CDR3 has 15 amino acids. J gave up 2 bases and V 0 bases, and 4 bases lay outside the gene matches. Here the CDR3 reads CASSLVYRGNTEAFF. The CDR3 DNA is TGCGCCAGCAGCTTGGTTTACAGGGGAAACACTGAAGCTTTCTTT.

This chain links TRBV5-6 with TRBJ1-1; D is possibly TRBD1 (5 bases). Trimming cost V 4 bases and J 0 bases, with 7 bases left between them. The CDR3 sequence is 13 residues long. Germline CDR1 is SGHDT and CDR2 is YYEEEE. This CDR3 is CASSPRVNTEAFF. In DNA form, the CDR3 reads TGTGCCAGCAGCCCCAGGGTGAACACTGAAGCTTTCTTT. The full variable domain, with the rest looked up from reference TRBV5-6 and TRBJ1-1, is DAGVTQSPTHLIKTRGQQVTLRCSPKSGHDTVSWYQQALGQGPQFIFQYYEEEERQRGNFPDRFSGHQFPNYSSELNVNALLLGDSALYLCASSPRVNTEAFFGQGTRLTVV.

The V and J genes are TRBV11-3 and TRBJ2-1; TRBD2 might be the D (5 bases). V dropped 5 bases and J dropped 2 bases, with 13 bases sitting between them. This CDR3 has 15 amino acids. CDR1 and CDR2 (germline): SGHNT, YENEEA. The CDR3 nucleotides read TGTGCCAGCAGCCAGCTTGTGGGAGCCTACAATGAGCAGTTCTTC. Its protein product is CASSQLVGAYNEQFF.

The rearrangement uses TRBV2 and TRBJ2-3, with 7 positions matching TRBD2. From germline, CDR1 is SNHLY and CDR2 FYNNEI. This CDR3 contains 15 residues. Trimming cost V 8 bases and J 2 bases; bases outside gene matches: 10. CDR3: CASLKQLADTDTQYF. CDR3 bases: TGTGCCAGCTTAAAACAGCTAGCGGACACAGATACGCAGTATTTT.

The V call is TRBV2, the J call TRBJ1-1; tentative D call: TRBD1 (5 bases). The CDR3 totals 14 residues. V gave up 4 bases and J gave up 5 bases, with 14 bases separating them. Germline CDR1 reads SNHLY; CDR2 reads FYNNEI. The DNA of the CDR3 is TGTGCCAGCAGTGCCCAAGGGGTTGTAACTGAAGCTTTCTTT. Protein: CASSAQGVVTEAFF.

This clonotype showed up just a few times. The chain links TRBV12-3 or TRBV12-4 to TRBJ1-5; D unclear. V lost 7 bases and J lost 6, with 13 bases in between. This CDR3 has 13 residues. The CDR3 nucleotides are TGTGCCAGCAATAGGGAGGAAGGTCAGCCCCAGCATTTT. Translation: CASNREEGQPQHF.

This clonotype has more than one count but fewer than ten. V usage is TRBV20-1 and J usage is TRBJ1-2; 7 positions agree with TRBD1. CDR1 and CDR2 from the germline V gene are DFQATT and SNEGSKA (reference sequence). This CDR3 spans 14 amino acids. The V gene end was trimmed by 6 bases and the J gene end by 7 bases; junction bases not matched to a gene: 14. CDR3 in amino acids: CSARRRTGDGGYTF. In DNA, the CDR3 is TGCAGTGCCAGGCGGAGGACAGGTGATGGTGGCTACACCTTC.

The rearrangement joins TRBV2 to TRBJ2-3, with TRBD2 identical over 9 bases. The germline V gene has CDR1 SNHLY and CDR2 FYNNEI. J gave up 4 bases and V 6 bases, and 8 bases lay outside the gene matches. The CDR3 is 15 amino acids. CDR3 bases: TGTGCCAGCAGGTGGACTAGCGCGTTTGCAGATACGCAGTATTTT. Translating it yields CASRWTSAFADTQYF. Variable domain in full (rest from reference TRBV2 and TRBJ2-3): EPEVTQTPSHQVTQMGQEVILRCVPISNHLYFYWYRQILGQKVEFLVSFYNNEISEKSEIFDDQFSVERPDGSNFTLKIRSTKLEDSAMYFCASRWTSAFADTQYFGPGTRLTVL.

The CDR3 protein is CASKTPRQGMNTEAFF. DNA for the CDR3: TGTGCCAGCAAGACTCCGAGACAGGGGATGAACACTGAAGCTTTCTTT. The V gene is TRBV2, the J gene TRBJ1-1; 8 bases match TRBD1. The CDR3 is 16 amino acids. After removal of 7 bases from V and 0 bases from J, the junction contained 10 bases not matched to a gene. Germline V gives CDR1 SNHLY, CDR2 FYNNEI.

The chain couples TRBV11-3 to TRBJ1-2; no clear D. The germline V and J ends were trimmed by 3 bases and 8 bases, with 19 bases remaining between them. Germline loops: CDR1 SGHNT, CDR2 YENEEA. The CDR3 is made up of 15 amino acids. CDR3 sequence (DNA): TGTGCCAGCAGCTTCTCAGGCTCTTCGTTTCAGGGCTACACCTTC. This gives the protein CASSFSGSSFQGYTF.

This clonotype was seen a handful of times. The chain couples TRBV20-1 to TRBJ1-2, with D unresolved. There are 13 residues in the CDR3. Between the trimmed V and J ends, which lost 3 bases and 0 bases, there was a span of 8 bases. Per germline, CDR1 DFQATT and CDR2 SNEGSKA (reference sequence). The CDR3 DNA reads TGCAGTGCTAGGGCCGGGTCTAACTATGGCTACACCTTC. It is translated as CSARAGSNYGYTF.

This chain's CDR3 is CASIPVGGETQYF. In DNA, the CDR3 is TGTGCCAGCATCCCTGTGGGCGGCGAGACCCAGTACTTC. The chain employs TRBV7-9 and TRBJ2-5; no definite D call. V was pared by 7 bases and J by 5 bases, with 14 bases between. This CDR3 is 13 amino acids long. Germline-derived CDR1 and CDR2 are SEHNR and FQNEAQ (reference sequence).

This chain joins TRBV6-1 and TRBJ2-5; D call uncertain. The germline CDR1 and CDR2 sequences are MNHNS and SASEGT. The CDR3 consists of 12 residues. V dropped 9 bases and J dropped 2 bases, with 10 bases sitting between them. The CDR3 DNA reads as TGTGCCAGTGCGGAAGCACAAGAGACCCAGTACTTC. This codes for CASAEAQETQYF.

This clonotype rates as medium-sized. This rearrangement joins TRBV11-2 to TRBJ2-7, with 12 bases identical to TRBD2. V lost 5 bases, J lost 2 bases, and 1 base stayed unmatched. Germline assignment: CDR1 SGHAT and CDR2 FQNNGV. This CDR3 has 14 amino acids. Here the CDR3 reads CASSRLAGAYEQYF. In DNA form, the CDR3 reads TGTGCCAGCAGCAGACTAGCGGGGGCCTACGAGCAGTACTTC.

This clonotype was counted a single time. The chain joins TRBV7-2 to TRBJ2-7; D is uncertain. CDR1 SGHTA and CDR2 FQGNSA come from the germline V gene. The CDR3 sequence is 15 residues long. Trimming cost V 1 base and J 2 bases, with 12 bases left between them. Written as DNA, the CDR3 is TGTGCCAGCAGCTTAGGCTTGGCGGCAACCTACGAGCAGTACTTC. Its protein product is CASSLGLAATYEQYF.

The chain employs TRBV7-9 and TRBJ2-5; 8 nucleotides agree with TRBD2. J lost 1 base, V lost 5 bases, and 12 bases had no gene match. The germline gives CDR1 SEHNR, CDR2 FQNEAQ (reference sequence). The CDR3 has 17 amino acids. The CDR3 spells CASSPREGRGAQETQYF. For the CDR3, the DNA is TGTGCCAGCAGCCCCCGGGAGGGGCGGGGGGCCCAAGAGACCCAGTACTTC.

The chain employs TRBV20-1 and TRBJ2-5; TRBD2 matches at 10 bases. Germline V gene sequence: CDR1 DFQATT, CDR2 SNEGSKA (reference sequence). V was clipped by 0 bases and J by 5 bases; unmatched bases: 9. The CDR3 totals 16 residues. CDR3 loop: CSARDPLSSGGETQYF. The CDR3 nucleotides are TGCAGTGCTAGAGACCCTCTCTCTAGCGGGGGTGAGACCCAGTACTTC.

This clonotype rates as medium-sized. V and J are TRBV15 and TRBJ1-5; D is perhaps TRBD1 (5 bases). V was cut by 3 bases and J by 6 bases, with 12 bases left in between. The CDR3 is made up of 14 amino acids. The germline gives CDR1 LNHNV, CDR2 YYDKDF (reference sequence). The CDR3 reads CATSSRQIGQPQHF. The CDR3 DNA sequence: TGTGCCACCAGCAGTAGACAGATCGGTCAGCCCCAGCATTTT.

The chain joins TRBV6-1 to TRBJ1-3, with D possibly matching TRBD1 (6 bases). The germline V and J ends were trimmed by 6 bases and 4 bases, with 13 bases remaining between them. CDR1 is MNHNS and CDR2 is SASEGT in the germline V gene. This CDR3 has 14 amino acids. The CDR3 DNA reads TGTGCCAGCAGCCCACAGGGACTCGGAAACACCATATATTTT. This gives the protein CASSPQGLGNTIYF.

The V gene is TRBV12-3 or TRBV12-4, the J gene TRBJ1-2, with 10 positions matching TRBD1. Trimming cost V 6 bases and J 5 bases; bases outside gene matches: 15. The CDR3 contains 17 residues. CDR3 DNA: TGTGCCAGCAGCCTGGGGCCGGGACAGGGGCTTAGGTATGGCTACACCTTC. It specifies CASSLGPGQGLRYGYTF.